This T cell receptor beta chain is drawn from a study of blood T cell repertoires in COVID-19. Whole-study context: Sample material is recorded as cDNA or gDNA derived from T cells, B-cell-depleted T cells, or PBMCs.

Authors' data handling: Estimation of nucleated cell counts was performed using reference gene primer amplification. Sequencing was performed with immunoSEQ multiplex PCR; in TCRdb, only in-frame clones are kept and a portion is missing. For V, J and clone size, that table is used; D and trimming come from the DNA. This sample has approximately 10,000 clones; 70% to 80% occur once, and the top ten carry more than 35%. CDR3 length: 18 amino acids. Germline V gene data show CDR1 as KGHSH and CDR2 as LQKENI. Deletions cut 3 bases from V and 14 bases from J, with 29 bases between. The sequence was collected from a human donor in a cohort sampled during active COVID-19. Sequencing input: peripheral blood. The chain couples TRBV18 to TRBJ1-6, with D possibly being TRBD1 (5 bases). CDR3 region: CASSPSGQGGPIVKSLHF. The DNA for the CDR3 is TGTGCCAGCTCACCGAGCGGCCAGGGAGGCCCTATTGTGAAGTCCCTCCACTTT.